The present T cell receptor beta chain was sequenced within a study of Ad26.COV2.S vaccination and SARS-CoV-2 variants. Findings of the study overall: Vaccinated and placebo-treated recipients had similar non-spike TCR breadth. Using TCR breadth and depth analyses may have led to underestimated total T cell responses. There was reportedly substantial breadth in spike-specific CD8+ and CD4+ T cell responses after vaccination. Participants in the vaccine arm had higher spike-specific TCR breadth; placebo recipients had lower.

Using immunoSEQ multiplex PCR, the repertoire was profiled, and TCRdb retains in-frame clones only, with some absent. The table includes roughly 140,000 clones, 70% to 90% detected once. The CDR3 has 12 amino acids. The J segment lost 4 bases and the V segment lost 3 bases, leaving 1 base of the junction unmatched. Germline V gene sequence: CDR1 DFQATT, CDR2 SNEGSKA (reference sequence). About this clone: Its specificity is unknown.

This clonotype was obtained from a human donor who had recovered from COVID-19. The source was peripheral blood, collected after recovery from COVID-19. The V and J genes are TRBV20-1 and TRBJ1-1, with TRBD1 matching 8 bases. The CDR3 coding sequence is TGCAGTGCTAGTCAGGGGGCCACTGAAGCTTTCTTT. Translation: CSASQGATEAFF.